One T cell receptor (beta chain) is described in this entry. Antigen: not known. The data were taken from a study of T cell repertoires in cytomegalovirus infection. Overall study: Matching HLA type and CMV infection were both indicated by public TCR beta signatures.

TCRdb fed the reads into MiXCR, producing one record per CDR3 protein. This table has approximately 500,000 distinct CDR3 sequences, 16% appearing once. Study-wide points: Of the TCR beta families, the public ones yielded a cumulative frequency that identified carriers of CMV plus the relevant HLA. Clonotypes of TCR beta that were HLA-C-restricted and CMV-specific dominated the ex vivo response.

Per the germline V gene, CDR1 is DFQATT and CDR2 is SNEGSKA (reference sequence). The CDR3 has 15 amino acids. V gave up 4 bases and J gave up 2 bases; unmatched junction bases: 8. Sequencing used CD8+ T cells from PBMCs. The origin of this receptor is a human donor in good health (CMV status not recorded). Some clones in this sample may be carry-over from other donors' samples. This rearrangement joins TRBV20-1 to TRBJ1-3, with TRBD1 matching 7 bases. The CDR3 sequence: CSATGQDHTGNTIYF. The CDR3 DNA follows: TGCAGTGCTACCGGACAGGACCATACTGGAAACACCATATATTTT.